The rows below give T cell receptor beta chains drawn from one sample of a study of blood T cell repertoires in COVID-19. Using immunoSEQ multiplex PCR, the repertoire was profiled, and TCRdb retains in-frame clones only, with some absent. Here the sample spans around 300,000 clones, 80% to 90% being singletons. Input material: peripheral blood. All receptors derive from a woman between 70 and 85 years old with acute or convalescent COVID-19. Each CDR3 is given with its conserved first and last residue. Each record gives: D gene, CDR3 length, V gene, clone size, J gene, CDR3 DNA, CDR3 protein. D genes are given only for firm matches. Clone size is stated in some rows and not others, as once, few, many or a class when expanded.

.,15,TRBV5-4,.,TRBJ1-4,TGTGCCAGCAGCCTCGGGCGGGTACGGAATGAGAAACTGTTTTTT,CASSLGRVRNEKLFF
.,15,TRBV3-1/TRBV3-2,once,TRBJ2-7,TGTGCCAGCAGCGAAAATGACTTCGGCGTCTACGAGCAGTACTTC,CASSENDFGVYEQYF
TRBD1,17,TRBV5-4,.,TRBJ2-6,TGTGCCAGCAGCGCTGGGACAGGCGGTAGGGGGGCCAACGTCCTGACTTTC,CASSAGTGGRGANVLTF
.,14,TRBV3-1/TRBV3-2,.,TRBJ1-4,TGTGCCAGCAGTTACAGACAGACTAATGAAAAACTGTTTTTT,CASSYRQTNEKLFF
TRBD1,13,TRBV13,.,TRBJ1-1,TGTGCCAGCAGCCGGACAGGGTTGACTGAAGCTTTCTTT,CASSRTGLTEAFF
.,15,TRBV5-6,.,TRBJ2-2,TGTGCCAGCAGCTTGGTGACAACGAACACCGGGGAGCTGTTTTTT,CASSLVTTNTGELFF
TRBD1,13,TRBV11-3,.,TRBJ2-1,TGTGCCAGCAGCGGCACAGGGGTCAATGAGCAGTTCTTC,CASSGTGVNEQFF
TRBD1,14,TRBV7-2,.,TRBJ1-6,TGTGCCAGCAGTTCAGGGGGCCGAGGTTCACCCCTCCACTTT,CASSSGGRGSPLHF
TRBD2,13,TRBV6-5,.,TRBJ2-7,TGTGCCAGCGTAAGCGGGGGCTGGGGCGAGCAGTACTTC,CASVSGGWGEQYF
TRBD2,12,TRBV6-6,.,TRBJ2-1,TGTGCCAGCACGCGGGGGGACAATGAGCAGTTCTTC,CASTRGDNEQFF
.,14,TRBV6-6,.,TRBJ1-3,TGTGCCACCAGTTACTCCGCGATCGGAAACACCATATATTTT,CATSYSAIGNTIYF
.,13,TRBV27,.,TRBJ2-1,TGTGCCAGCAGTTCGGCGGGTATCAATGAGCAGTTCTTC,CASSSAGINEQFF
TRBD2,15,TRBV6-4,.,TRBJ2-2,TGTGCCAGCAGTCCTACTAGCGGGGTTACCGGGGAGCTGTTTTTT,CASSPTSGVTGELFF
.,15,TRBV11-3,.,TRBJ2-3,TGTGCCAGCAGCTTCCGAGGGGGGGCAACAGATACGCAGTATTTT,CASSFRGGATDTQYF
.,12,TRBV2,once,TRBJ2-1,TGTGCCAGCAGTGATTCCGGGGGTGAGCAGTTCTTC,CASSDSGGEQFF
.,14,TRBV18,.,TRBJ1-1,TGTGCCAGCTCACCCAAGGGGATGAACACTGAAGCTTTCTTT,CASSPKGMNTEAFF
TRBD2,18,TRBV3-1/TRBV3-2,.,TRBJ2-3,TGTGCCAGCAGCCAAGATCGCAAGCGGGGCCGCTTTGGAGATACGCAGTATTTT,CASSQDRKRGRFGDTQYF
.,15,TRBV24-1,.,TRBJ1-2,TGTGCCACCAGTGATTTAGATGGGGGCAACCATGGCTACACCTTC,CATSDLDGGNHGYTF
TRBD1,13,TRBV29-1,.,TRBJ2-7,TGCAGCGTTGTGGGACAGGGGGCCTACGAGCAGTACTTC,CSVVGQGAYEQYF
TRBD1,13,TRBV18,.,TRBJ1-2,TGTGCCAGCTCGAGACAGGGAGAAGGTGGCTACACCTTC,CASSRQGEGGYTF
.,12,TRBV6-6,.,TRBJ2-7,TGTGCCAGCAGGGAGGGCTCCTACGAGCAGTACTTC,CASREGSYEQYF
.,14,TRBV19,.,TRBJ2-1,TGTGCCAGTAGTACCCCTATGGAGAGGAATGAGCAGTTCTTC,CASSTPMERNEQFF
TRBD1,18,TRBV6-1,once,TRBJ2-7,TGTGCCAGCAGTGAGGGAGCCGGGACAGGGAAAATTAACTACGAGCAGTACTTC,CASSEGAGTGKINYEQYF
.,15,TRBV5-4,.,TRBJ1-6,TGTGCCAGCAGCTTGGACGGGTTGAGTAATTCACCCCTCCACTTT,CASSLDGLSNSPLHF
.,15,TRBV18,.,TRBJ1-1,TGTGCCAGCTCACGGGGCATGACCCAAGGTTTTGAAGCTTTCTTT,CASSRGMTQGFEAFF
.,16,TRBV24-1,.,TRBJ2-5,TGTGCCACCAGCACAACACGAGCAGGGGGGTTAGAGACCCAGTACTTC,CATSTTRAGGLETQYF
TRBD1,15,TRBV7-9,.,TRBJ2-7,TGTGCCAGCAGCTTCGGACAGGGAGTATACTACGAGCAGTACTTC,CASSFGQGVYYEQYF
TRBD2,15,TRBV3-1/TRBV3-2,.,TRBJ2-3,TGTGCCAGCAGGCCTACTAGCGGGGGGGTAGATACGCAGTATTTT,CASRPTSGGVDTQYF
.,12,TRBV7-9,.,TRBJ1-6,TGTGCCAGCAGTCCTAATTCGGGACCCCTCCACTTT,CASSPNSGPLHF
.,14,TRBV7-9,.,TRBJ1-2,TGTGCCAGCAGCCCCGGGCAGGGGATCTATGGCTACACCTTC,CASSPGQGIYGYTF
.,14,TRBV6-5,.,TRBJ1-1,TGTGCCAGCAGTTATAGGGGAGGCGACACTGAAGCTTTCTTT,CASSYRGGDTEAFF
TRBD1,15,TRBV11-2,.,TRBJ1-1,TGTGCCAGCAGCTCCGACAGGGGCGGAGGCACTGAAGCTTTCTTT,CASSSDRGGGTEAFF
.,12,TRBV9,.,TRBJ1-1,TGTGCCAGCAGCCCTCGGCGGGGGGAAGCTTTCTTT,CASSPRRGEAFF
.,14,TRBV5-1,once,TRBJ2-5,TGCGCCAGCAGCCTGCAGGGTTTCCAAGAGACCCAGTACTTC,CASSLQGFQETQYF
TRBD2,16,TRBV28,.,TRBJ2-7,TGTGCCAGCAGTTCTTTCTCTCGACAGCTGCGGGGGGAGCAGTACTTC,CASSSFSRQLRGEQYF
TRBD1,14,TRBV5-4,.,TRBJ2-5,TGTGCCAGCACCTCGAGACAGGGCAAAGAGACCCAGTACTTC,CASTSRQGKETQYF
.,14,TRBV6-6,.,TRBJ1-1,TGTGCCAGCAGCCCCTACAGAATGAACACTGAAGCTTTCTTT,CASSPYRMNTEAFF